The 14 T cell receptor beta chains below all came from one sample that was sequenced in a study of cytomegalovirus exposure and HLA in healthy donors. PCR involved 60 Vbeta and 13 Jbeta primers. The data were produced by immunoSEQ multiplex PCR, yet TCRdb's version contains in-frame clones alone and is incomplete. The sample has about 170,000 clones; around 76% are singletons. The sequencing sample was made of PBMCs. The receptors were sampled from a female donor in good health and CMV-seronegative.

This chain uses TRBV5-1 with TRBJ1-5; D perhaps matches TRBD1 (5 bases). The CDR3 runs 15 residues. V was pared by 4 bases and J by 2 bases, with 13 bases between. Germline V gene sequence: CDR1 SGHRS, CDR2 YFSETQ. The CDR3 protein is CASSPLGGGNQPQHF. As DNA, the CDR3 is TGCGCCAGCAGCCCCCTGGGGGGGGGCAATCAGCCCCAGCATTTT.

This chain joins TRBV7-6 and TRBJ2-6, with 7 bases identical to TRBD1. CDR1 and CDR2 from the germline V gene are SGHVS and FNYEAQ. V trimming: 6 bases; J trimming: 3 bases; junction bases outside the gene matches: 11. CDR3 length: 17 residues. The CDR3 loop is CASSPRQGSGGANVLTF. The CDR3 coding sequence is TGTGCCAGCAGTCCCCGACAGGGTTCTGGTGGGGCCAACGTCCTGACTTTC.

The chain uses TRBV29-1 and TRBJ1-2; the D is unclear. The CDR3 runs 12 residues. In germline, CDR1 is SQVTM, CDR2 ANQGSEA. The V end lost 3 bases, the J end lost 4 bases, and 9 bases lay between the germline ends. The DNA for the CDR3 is TGCAGCGTTGAGGAGAGCTTCTATGGCTACACCTTC. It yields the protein CSVEESFYGYTF. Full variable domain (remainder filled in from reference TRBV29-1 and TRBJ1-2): SAVISQKPSRDICQRGTSLTIQCQVDSQVTMMFWYRQQPGQSLTLIATANQGSEATYESGFVIDKFPISRPNLTFSTLTVSNMSPEDSSIYLCSVEESFYGYTFGSGTRLTVV.

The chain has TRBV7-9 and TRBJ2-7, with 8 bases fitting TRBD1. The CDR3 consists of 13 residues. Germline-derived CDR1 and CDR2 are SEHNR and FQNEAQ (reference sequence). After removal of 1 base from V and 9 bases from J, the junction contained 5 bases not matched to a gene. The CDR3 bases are TGTGCCAGCAGCTTAGTCCCCGGGACAGGGCAGTACTTC. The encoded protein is CASSLVPGTGQYF.

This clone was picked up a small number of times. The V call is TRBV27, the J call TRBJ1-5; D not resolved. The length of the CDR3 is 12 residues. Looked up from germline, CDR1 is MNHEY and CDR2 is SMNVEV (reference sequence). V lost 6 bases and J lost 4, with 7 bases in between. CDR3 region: CASRSPNQPQHF. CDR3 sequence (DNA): TGTGCCAGCAGATCCCCTAATCAGCCCCAGCATTTT.

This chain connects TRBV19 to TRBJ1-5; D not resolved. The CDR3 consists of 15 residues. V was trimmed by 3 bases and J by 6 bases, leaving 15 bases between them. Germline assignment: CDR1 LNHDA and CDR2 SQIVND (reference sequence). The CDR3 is CASSIGHFEGQPQHF. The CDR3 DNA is TGTGCCAGTAGTATTGGGCATTTCGAGGGTCAGCCCCAGCATTTT.

The CDR3 loop reads CASTGTANYGYTF. The CDR3, as DNA: TGTGCCAGCACCGGGACAGCTAACTATGGCTACACCTTC. This chain connects TRBV2 to TRBJ1-2, with 7 bases aligning to TRBD1. The trim removed 7 bases at V and 0 bases at J, leaving 2 bases unmatched. This CDR3 contains 13 residues. From germline, CDR1 is SNHLY and CDR2 FYNNEI. The variable domain in full, with the rest retrieved from reference TRBV2 and TRBJ1-2, is EPEVTQTPSHQVTQMGQEVILRCVPISNHLYFYWYRQILGQKVEFLVSFYNNEISEKSEIFDDQFSVERPDGSNFTLKIRSTKLEDSAMYFCASTGTANYGYTFGSGTRLTVV.

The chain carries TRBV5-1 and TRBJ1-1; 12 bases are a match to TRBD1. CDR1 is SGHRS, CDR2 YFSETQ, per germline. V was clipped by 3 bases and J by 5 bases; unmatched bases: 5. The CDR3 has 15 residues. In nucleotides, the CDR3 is TGCGCCAGCAGCTCTGGGGACAGGGGGCATACTGAAGCTTTCTTT. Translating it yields CASSSGDRGHTEAFF. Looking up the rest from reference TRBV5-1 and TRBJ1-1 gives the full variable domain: KAGVTQTPRYLIKTRGQQVTLSCSPISGHRSVSWYQQTPGQGLQFLFEYFSETQRNKGNFPGRFSGRQFSNSRSEMNVSTLELGDSALYLCASSSGDRGHTEAFFGQGTRLTVV.

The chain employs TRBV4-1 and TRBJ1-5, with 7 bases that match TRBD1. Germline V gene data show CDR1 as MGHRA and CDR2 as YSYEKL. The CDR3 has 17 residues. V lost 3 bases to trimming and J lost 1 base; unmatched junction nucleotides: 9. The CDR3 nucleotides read TGCGCCAGCAGCCAGCCTTACAGGGGCAGGAGCAATCAGCCCCAGCATTTT. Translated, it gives CASSQPYRGRSNQPQHF.

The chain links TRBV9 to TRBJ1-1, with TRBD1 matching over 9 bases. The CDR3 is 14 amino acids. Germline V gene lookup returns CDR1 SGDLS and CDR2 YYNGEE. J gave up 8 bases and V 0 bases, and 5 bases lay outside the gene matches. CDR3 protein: CASSVVQGAAEAFF. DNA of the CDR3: TGTGCCAGCAGCGTAGTACAGGGGGCGGCGGAAGCTTTCTTT.

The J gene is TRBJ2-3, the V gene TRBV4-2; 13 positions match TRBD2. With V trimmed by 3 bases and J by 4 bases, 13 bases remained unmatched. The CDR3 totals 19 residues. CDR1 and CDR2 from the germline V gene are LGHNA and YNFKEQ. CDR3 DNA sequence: TGTGCCAGCAGCCAGAGCCCCGGGACTAGCGGGGTTGGGGCAGATACGCAGTATTTT. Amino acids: CASSQSPGTSGVGADTQYF.

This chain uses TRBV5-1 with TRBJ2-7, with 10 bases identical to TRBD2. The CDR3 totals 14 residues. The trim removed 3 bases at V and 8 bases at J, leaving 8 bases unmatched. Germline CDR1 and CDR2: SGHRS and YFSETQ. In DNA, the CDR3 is TGCGCCAGCAGCTCGACGTACACTAGCGGGAAGCAGTACTTC. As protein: CASSSTYTSGKQYF.

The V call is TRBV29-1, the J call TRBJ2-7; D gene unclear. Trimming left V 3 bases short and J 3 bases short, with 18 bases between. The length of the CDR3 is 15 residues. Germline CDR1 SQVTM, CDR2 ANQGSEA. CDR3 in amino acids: CSVEIVARGYYEQYF. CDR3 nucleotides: TGCAGCGTTGAGATAGTTGCGAGAGGTTACTACGAGCAGTACTTC.

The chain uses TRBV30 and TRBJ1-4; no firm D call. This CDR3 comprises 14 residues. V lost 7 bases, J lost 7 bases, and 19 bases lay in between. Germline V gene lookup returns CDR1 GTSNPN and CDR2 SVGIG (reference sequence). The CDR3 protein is CASAPREGGEKLFF. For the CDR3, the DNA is TGTGCCTCCGCCCCCCGGGAGGGAGGTGAAAAACTGTTTTTT.